The entry below gives a single TCR beta chain sequence along with its context. What antigen it recognizes has not been identified. No base quality information exists; no much larger clone differs at one position. Compared with germline, V lacks 5 bases and J lacks 10 bases; bases without a gene match: 8. Based on the germline V gene (reference sequence), the CDR1 and CDR2 sequences are LNHDA and SQIVND. The CDR3 has 14 amino acids, counting the end cysteine and phenylalanine. CDR3 DNA is the only sequence kept; it has 42 bases, read in frame from the first base. This specimen belongs to a study of T cell repertoires in cytomegalovirus infection (dated by TCRdb to the late 2010s). About the study as a whole: The peptide stimulations were aimed at well-studied HLA-B-restricted epitopes as well as recently identified HLA-C-restricted CMV epitopes, whose presentation resists viral immunomodulation. The HLA type of each donor mattered for the analysis, because public TCR beta signatures pointed to carriage of CMV infection along with the matching HLA type. Points the paper makes about the study in general: In the ex vivo response, HLA-C-restricted CMV-specific TCR beta clonotypes were dominant, and in two of eight donors the single most frequent clonotype came from this HLA-C-restricted group. In both this cohort and an independent 352-donor cohort, the cumulative frequency of public TCR beta family members distinguished carriers of CMV infection plus the relevant HLA type.

The sample's treatment or condition, from its label and the paper: in vitro stimulation with specific CMV peptide epitopes to enrich CMV-specific T cells. The instrument was an Illumina HiSeq 1500. In-frame beta chains were kept once TCRdb had trimmed the public reads at Q25 with fastp and called clones with MiXCR. Rows with a matching CDR3 protein are joined into one entry that keeps the most common DNA and genes. The sample table shows roughly 220,000 distinct CDR3 sequences, and 35% to 40% are seen once. Approximately 59% of the sample lies in the top ten. The source of this sequence is a human donor in good health (CMV status not recorded). Some clones in this sample may be carry-over from other donors' samples. This material consisted of CD8+ T cells from cultured PBMCs, taken from culture after CMV antigen stimulation. The sequence links TRBV19 to TRBJ2-4, and 10 junction bases match TRBD2. The DNA sequence follows: TGTGCCAGTAGTGTGGGAGCGGGGGGGCTAATTCAGTACTTC. It encodes CASSVGAGGLIQYF.